This TCR beta chain was obtained from a study of cytomegalovirus exposure and HLA in healthy donors. Across the whole study: Early released data comprised around 85 million unique TCRs from HLA-typed donors. Study-wide findings and caveats: Researchers reported that three CMV-associated chains were confirmed in vitro as CMV antigen-specific. Previous analysis showed most TCR beta V segments were productive about 90% or about 30% of the time. Accurate HLA-A and HLA-B prediction from TCR beta sequences was reported for most subjects.

Germline CDR1 and CDR2: MGHDK and SYGVNS. There are 14 residues in the CDR3. V lost 6 bases and J lost 6; bases outside the gene matches: 11. As concerns this clone: The antigen remains undetermined.

Primers included in the PCR were 60 Vbeta and 13 Jbeta primers. TCRdb keeps only in-frame clones here, not all; method: immunoSEQ multiplex PCR. The data contain some 99,000 clones, 76% of them singletons. This TCR was recovered from a woman aged 45-65 years in good health and CMV-seropositive. The sample was PBMCs. V and J are TRBV25-1 and TRBJ2-7; 7 bases match TRBD2. The CDR3 bases are TGTGCCAGCAGATCAGCGGGAATGATAGGCGAGCAGTACTTC. This gives the protein CASRSAGMIGEQYF.